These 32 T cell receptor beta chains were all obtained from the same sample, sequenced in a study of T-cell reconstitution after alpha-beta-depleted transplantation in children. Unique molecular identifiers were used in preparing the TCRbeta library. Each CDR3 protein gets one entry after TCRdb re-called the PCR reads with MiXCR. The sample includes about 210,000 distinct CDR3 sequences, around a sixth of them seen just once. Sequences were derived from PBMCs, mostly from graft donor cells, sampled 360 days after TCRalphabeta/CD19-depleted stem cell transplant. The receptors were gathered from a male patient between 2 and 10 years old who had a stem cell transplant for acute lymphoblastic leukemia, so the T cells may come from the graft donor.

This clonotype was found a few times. In DNA form, the CDR3 reads TGCGCCAGCAGCTCGGGGCTTAACTATGGCTACACCTTC. This gives the protein CASSSGLNYGYTF. The rearrangement uses TRBV5-1 and TRBJ1-2; D possibly corresponds to TRBD1 (5 bases). The V gene's germline CDR1 is SGHRS and CDR2 YFSETQ. Trimming left V 3 bases short and J 1 base short, with 7 bases between. The CDR3 sequence is 13 residues long.

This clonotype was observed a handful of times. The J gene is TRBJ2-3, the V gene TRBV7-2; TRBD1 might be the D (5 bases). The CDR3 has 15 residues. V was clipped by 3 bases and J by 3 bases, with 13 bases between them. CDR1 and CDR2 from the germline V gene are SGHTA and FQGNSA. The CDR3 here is CASSFFTGGTDTQYF. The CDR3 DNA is TGTGCCAGCAGCTTCTTCACAGGCGGAACAGATACGCAGTATTTT.

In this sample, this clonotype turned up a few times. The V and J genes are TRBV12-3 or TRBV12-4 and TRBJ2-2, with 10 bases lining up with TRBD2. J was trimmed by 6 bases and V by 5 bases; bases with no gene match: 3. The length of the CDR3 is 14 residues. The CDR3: CASSPGLASGELFF. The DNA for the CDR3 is TGTGCCAGCAGTCCGGGACTAGCGTCCGGGGAGCTGTTTTTT.

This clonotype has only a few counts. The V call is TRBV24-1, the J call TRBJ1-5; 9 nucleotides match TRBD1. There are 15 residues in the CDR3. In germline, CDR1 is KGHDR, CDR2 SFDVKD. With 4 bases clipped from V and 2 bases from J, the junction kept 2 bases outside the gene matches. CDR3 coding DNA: TGTGCCACCAGTGACCGGACAGGGGGCAATCAGCCCCAGCATTTT. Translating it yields CATSDRTGGNQPQHF.

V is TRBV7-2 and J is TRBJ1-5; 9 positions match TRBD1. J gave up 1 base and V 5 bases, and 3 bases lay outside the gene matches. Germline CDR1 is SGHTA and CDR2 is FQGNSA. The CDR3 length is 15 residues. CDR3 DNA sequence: TGTGCCAGCAGCAAGGGACAGGGAAGCAATCAGCCCCAGCATTTT. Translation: CASSKGQGSNQPQHF.

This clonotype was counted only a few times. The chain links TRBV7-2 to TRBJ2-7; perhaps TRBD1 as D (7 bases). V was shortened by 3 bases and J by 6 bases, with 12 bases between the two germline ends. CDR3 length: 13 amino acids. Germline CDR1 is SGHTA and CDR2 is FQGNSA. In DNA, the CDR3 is TGTGCCAGCAGCTTTCACAGGGGAGGCGAGCAGTACTTC. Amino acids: CASSFHRGGEQYF.

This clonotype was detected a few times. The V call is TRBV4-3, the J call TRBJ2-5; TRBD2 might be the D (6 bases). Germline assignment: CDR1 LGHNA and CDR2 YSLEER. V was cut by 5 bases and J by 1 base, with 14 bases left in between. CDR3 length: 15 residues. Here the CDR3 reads CASSRTGTSQETQYF. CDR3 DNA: TGCGCCAGCAGCAGAACCGGGACTTCCCAAGAGACCCAGTACTTC.

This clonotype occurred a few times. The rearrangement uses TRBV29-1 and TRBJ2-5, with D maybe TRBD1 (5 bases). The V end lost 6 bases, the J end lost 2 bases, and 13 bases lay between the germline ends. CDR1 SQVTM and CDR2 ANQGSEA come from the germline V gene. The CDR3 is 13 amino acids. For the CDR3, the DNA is TGCAGCGTAACCCGACAGACTCAAGAGACCCAGTACTTC. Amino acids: CSVTRQTQETQYF.

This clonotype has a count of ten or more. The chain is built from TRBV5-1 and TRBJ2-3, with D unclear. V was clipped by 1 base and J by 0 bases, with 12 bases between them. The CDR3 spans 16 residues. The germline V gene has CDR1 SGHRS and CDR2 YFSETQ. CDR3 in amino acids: CASSLFWVGSTDTQYF. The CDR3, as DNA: TGCGCCAGCAGCTTGTTTTGGGTGGGGAGCACAGATACGCAGTATTTT. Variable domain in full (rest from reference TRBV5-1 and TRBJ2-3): KAGVTQTPRYLIKTRGQQVTLSCSPISGHRSVSWYQQTPGQGLQFLFEYFSETQRNKGNFPGRFSGRQFSNSRSEMNVSTLELGDSALYLCASSLFWVGSTDTQYFGPGTRLTVL.

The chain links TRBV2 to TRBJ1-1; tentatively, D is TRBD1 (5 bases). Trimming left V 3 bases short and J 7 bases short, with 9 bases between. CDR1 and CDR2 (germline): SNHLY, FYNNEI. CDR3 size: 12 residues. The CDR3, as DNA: TGTGCCAGCAGTGAGGGGGATAGTGAAGCTTTCTTT. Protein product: CASSEGDSEAFF.

CDR3 sequence: CASSLPPGFGRLEETQYF. The DNA for the CDR3 is TGTGCCAGCAGCTTGCCCCCTGGTTTTGGGCGGCTTGAAGAGACCCAGTACTTC. This rearrangement joins TRBV5-5 to TRBJ2-5, with D hard to call. Germline assignment: CDR1 SGHKS and CDR2 YYEKEE (reference sequence). This CDR3 has 18 residues. The V gene lost 1 base and the J gene lost 3 bases, with 22 bases spanning the gap.

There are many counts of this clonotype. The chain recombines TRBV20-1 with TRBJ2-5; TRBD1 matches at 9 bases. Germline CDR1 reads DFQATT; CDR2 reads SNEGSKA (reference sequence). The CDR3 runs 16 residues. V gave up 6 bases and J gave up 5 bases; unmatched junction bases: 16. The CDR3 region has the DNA TGCAGTGCAGATCGCACCTACAGGGGGCCAGGGGAGACCCAGTACTTC. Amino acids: CSADRTYRGPGETQYF.

CDR3 nucleotide sequence: TGTGCCAGCAGTCGGTGGACAGGGGGAACAGATACGCAGTATTTT. This translates into CASSRWTGGTDTQYF. The chain joins TRBV12-3 or TRBV12-4 to TRBJ2-3; 10 bases are a match to TRBD1. This CDR3 has 15 amino acids. Unmatched junction bases numbered 5, after V lost 5 bases and J lost 3 bases.

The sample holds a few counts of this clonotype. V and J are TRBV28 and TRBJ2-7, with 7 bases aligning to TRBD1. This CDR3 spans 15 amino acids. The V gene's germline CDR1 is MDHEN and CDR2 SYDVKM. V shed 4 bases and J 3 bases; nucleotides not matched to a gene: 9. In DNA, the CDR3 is TGTGCCAGCAGTTCCCCACAGGGGTTATACTACGAGCAGTACTTC. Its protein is CASSSPQGLYYEQYF.

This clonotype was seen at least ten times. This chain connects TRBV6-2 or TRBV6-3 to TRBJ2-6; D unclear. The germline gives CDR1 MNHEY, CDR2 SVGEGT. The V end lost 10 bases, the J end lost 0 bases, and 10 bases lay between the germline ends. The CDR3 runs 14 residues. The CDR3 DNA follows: TGTGCCACCGTGGTTGACTCTGGGGCCAACGTCCTGACTTTC. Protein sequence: CATVVDSGANVLTF.

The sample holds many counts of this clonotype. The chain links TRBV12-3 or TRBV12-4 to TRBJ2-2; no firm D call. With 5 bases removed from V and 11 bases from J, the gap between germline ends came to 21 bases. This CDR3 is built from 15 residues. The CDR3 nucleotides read TGTGCCAGCAGTCATCAGGCCTACCGCCTCCCAGAGCTGTTTTTT. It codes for CASSHQAYRLPELFF.

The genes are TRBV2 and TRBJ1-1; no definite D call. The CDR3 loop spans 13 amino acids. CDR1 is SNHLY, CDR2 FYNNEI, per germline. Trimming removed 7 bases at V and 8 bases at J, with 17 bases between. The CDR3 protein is CASNSQTGREAFF. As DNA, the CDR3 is TGTGCCAGCAACTCACAAACGGGCAGGGAAGCTTTCTTT.

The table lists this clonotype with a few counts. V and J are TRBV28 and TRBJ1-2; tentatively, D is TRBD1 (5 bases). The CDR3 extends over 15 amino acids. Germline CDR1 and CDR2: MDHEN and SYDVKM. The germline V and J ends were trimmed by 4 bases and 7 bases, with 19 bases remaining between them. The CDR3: CASSSPAGLPSGYTF. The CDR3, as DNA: TGTGCCAGCAGTTCGCCTGCGGGGCTCCCATCTGGCTACACCTTC.

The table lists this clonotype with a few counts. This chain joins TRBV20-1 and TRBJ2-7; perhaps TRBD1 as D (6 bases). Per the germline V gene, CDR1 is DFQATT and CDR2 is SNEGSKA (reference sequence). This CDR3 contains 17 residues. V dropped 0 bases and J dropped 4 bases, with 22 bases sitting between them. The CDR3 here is CSAREGQGKVLGYEQYF. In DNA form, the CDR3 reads TGCAGTGCTAGAGAAGGGCAGGGGAAAGTTCTTGGATACGAGCAGTACTTC.

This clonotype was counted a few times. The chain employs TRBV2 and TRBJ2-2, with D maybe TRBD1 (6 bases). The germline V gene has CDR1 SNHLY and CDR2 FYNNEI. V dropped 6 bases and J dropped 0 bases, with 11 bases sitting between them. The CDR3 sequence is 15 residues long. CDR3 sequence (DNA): TGTGCCAGCAGAGAGGACAGACCGAACACCGGGGAGCTGTTTTTT. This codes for CASREDRPNTGELFF. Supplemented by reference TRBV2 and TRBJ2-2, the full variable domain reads EPEVTQTPSHQVTQMGQEVILRCVPISNHLYFYWYRQILGQKVEFLVSFYNNEISEKSEIFDDQFSVERPDGSNFTLKIRSTKLEDSAMYFCASREDRPNTGELFFGEGSRLTVL.

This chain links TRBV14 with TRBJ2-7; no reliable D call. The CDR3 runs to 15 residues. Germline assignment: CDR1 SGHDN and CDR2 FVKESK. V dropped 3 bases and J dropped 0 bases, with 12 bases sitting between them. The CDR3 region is CASSQVDLGSYEQYF. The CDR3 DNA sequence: TGTGCCAGCAGCCAGGTGGATCTGGGCTCCTACGAGCAGTACTTC. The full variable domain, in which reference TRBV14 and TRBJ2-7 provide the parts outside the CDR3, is EAGVTQFPSHSVIEKGQTVTLRCDPISGHDNLYWYRRVMGKEIKFLLHFVKESKQDESGMPNNRFLAERTGGTYSTLKVQPAELEDSGVYFCASSQVDLGSYEQYFGPGTRLTVT.

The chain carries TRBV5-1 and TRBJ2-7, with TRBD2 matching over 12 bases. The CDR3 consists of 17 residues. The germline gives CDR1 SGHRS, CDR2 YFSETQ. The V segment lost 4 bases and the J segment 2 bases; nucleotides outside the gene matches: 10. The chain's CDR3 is CASSLLRTSGTPYEQYF. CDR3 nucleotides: TGCGCCAGCAGCCTCCTCCGGACTAGCGGGACCCCCTACGAGCAGTACTTC.

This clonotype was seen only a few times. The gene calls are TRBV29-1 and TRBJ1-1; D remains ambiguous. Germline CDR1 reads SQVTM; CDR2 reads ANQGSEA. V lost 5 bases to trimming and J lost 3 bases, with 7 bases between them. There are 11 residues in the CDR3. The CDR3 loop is CSVLGYTEAFF. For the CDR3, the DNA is TGCAGCGTTCTGGGGTACACTGAAGCTTTCTTT.

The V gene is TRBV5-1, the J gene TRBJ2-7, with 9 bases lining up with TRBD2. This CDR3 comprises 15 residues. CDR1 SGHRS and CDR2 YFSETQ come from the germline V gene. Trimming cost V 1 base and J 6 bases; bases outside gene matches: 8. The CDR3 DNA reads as TGCGCCAGCAGCTTGCTGGGCGGGGGGGCCTTCGAGCAGTACTTC. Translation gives CASSLLGGGAFEQYF.

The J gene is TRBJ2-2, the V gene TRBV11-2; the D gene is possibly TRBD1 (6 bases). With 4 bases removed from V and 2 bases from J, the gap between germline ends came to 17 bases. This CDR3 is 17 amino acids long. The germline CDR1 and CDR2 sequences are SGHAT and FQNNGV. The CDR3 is CASSSLPRGTNTGELFF. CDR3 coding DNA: TGTGCCAGCAGCTCCCTTCCCAGGGGCACCAACACCGGGGAGCTGTTTTTT.

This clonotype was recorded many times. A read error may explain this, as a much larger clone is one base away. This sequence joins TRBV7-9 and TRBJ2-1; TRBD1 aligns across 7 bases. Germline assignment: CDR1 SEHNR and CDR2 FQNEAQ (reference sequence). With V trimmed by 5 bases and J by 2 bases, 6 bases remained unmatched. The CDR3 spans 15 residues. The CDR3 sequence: CASSAPGQTYNEQFF. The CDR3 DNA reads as TGTGCCAGCAGCGCACCGGGACAGACCTACAATGAGCAGTTCTTC.

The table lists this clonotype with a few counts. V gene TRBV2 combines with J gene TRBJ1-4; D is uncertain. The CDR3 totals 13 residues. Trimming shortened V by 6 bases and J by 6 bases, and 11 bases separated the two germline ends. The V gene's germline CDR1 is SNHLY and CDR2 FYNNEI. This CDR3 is CASREGEDEKLFF. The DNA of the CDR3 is TGTGCCAGCAGAGAGGGTGAAGATGAAAAACTGTTTTTT.

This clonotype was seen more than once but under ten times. The CDR3 loop is CASSLGGHLSYEQYF. The CDR3 bases are TGTGCCAGCAGTTTAGGGGGGCACCTTTCCTACGAGCAGTACTTC. J is TRBJ2-7 and V is TRBV12-3 or TRBV12-4; TRBD1 is a possible D gene (6 bases). V lost 1 base to trimming and J lost 1 base, with 11 bases between them. The CDR3 extends over 15 amino acids.

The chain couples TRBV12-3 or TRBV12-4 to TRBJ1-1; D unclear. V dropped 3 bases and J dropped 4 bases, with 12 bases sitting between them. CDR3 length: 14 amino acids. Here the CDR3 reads CASSFQEGSTEAFF. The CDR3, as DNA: TGTGCCAGCAGTTTCCAGGAAGGGAGCACTGAAGCTTTCTTT.

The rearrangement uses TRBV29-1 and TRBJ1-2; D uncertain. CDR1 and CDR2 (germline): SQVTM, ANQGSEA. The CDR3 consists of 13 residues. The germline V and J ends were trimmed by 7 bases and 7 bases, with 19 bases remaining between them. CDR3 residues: CSAEGSNVGGYTF. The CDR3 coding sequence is TGCAGCGCGGAGGGAAGTAATGTTGGTGGCTACACCTTC.

CDR3 DNA sequence: TGCAGTGCTCCTTGGACCGGGACTCATAGCAATCAGCCCCAGCATTTT. It encodes CSAPWTGTHSNQPQHF. The chain couples TRBV20-1 to TRBJ1-5, with D possibly being TRBD1 (5 bases). There are 16 residues in the CDR3. The germline CDR1 and CDR2 sequences are DFQATT and SNEGSKA (reference sequence). The V end was cut by 5 bases, the J end by 0 bases, with 17 bases between.

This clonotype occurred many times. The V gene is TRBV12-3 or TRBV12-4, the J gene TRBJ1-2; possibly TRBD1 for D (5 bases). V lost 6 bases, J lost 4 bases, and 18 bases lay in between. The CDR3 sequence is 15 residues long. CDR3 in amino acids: CASSPDSRVSYGYTF. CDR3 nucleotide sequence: TGTGCCAGCAGCCCTGACAGTCGGGTATCCTATGGCTACACCTTC.